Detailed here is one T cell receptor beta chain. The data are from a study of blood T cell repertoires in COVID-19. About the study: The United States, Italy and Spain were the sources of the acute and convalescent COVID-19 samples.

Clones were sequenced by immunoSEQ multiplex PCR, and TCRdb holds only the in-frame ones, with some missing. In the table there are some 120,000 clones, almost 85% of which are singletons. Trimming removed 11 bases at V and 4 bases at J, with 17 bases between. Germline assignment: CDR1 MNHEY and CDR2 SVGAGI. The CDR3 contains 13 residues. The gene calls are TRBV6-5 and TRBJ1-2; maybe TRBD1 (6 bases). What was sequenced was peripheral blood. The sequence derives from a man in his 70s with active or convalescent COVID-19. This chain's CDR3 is CAAAQGRGYGYTF. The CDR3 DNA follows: TGTGCCGCGGCACAGGGTAGGGGCTATGGCTACACCTTC.